The clone carrying this T cell receptor beta chain came up once. Its target is not known. For sorted subsets, roughly 200 ng DNA per replicate equaled some 27,000 T cell genomes. Assay: immunoSEQ multiplex PCR; the TCRdb copy retains only in-frame clones and omits some. The table shows some 1.4 million clones, with around 95% occurring only once. These data belong to a study of shared clonotypes between healthy human individuals. Regarding the study as a whole: An expected dependence of interdonor clonotype sharing on sequencing depth was noted.

This CDR3 spans 17 amino acids. The clonotype comes from a man aged 25 to 40 in good health. The chain is built from TRBV21-1 and TRBJ2-7; the DNA was not used to check the table's D call, TRBD1. TRBV21-1 is designated a pseudogene. The sequenced sample was naive CD4+ T cells sorted from blood. Specified subset: CD45RA+ positively selected. CDR3 region: CASSKEGGGDSSYEQYF. Here the CDR3 DNA reads TGTGCCAGCAGCAAAGAGGGCGGAGGGGACAGTTCCTACGAGCAGTACTTC.